Presented here are 11 T cell receptor beta chains from one specimen sequenced in a study of cytomegalovirus exposure and HLA in healthy donors. With 60 Vbeta and 13 Jbeta primers, the PCR was carried out. Using immunoSEQ multiplex PCR, the repertoire was profiled, and TCRdb retains in-frame clones only, with some absent. Here the sample spans about 110,000 clones, approximately 81% being singletons. The specimen was PBMCs. These receptors were collected from a woman younger than 30 in good health and CMV-seropositive.

The chain recombines TRBV5-1 with TRBJ2-3; 12 bases line up with TRBD2. Germline CDR1 SGHRS, CDR2 YFSETQ. V lost 3 bases and J lost 5; bases outside the gene matches: 10. The CDR3 is 17 amino acids. CDR3 region: CASSWPVTSGSKDTQYF. As DNA, the CDR3 is TGCGCCAGCAGCTGGCCGGTGACTAGCGGGAGTAAAGATACGCAGTATTTT.

In DNA, the CDR3 is TGTGCCAGCAGCGTAGAGGTTGGGGAGGGGACACCCCACTCCTACGAGCAGTACTTC. Its translation: CASSVEVGEGTPHSYEQYF. V gene TRBV9 combines with J gene TRBJ2-7; D may be TRBD2 (7 bases). CDR1 is SGDLS, CDR2 YYNGEE, per germline. The V end lost 0 bases, the J end lost 0 bases, and 22 bases lay between the germline ends. CDR3 length: 19 residues.

In its sample, this clone was seen once. This rearrangement joins TRBV28 to TRBJ2-7; 12 bases line up with TRBD2. J gave up 5 bases and V 5 bases, and 4 bases lay outside the gene matches. This CDR3 comprises 14 residues. CDR1 and CDR2 from the germline V gene are MDHEN and SYDVKM. The CDR3 region has the DNA TGTGCCAGCAGTCTGACTAGCGGGAGCCACGAGCAGTACTTC. Its protein is CASSLTSGSHEQYF.

The V call is TRBV28, the J call TRBJ2-1; D gene ambiguous. Germline V CDR1 and CDR2: MDHEN, SYDVKM. The CDR3 has 12 amino acids. V gave up 8 bases and J gave up 2 bases, with 7 bases separating them. The DNA for the CDR3 is TGTGCCAGCGAGCGCGCCTACAATGAGCAGTTCTTC. This translates into CASERAYNEQFF.

The chain is built from TRBV9 and TRBJ2-2; 9 bases line up with TRBD2. The V segment lost 3 bases and the J segment 1 base; nucleotides outside the gene matches: 4. This CDR3 has 16 amino acids. From germline, CDR1 is SGDLS and CDR2 YYNGEE. The CDR3 loop reads CASSGGLAQNTGELFF. The CDR3 bases are TGTGCCAGCAGCGGGGGACTAGCACAGAACACCGGGGAGCTGTTTTTT.

This clone was observed a single time. The chain links TRBV2 to TRBJ2-7; tentatively, D is TRBD1 (5 bases). From germline, CDR1 is SNHLY and CDR2 FYNNEI. V shed 2 bases and J shed 3 bases, with 5 bases lying between them. The CDR3 covers 12 residues. CDR3: CASSERGYEQYF. The DNA of the CDR3 is TGTGCCAGCAGTGAAAGGGGCTACGAGCAGTACTTC.

The rearrangement joins TRBV7-4 to TRBJ1-2; TRBD1 matches 7 bases. Germline loops: CDR1 SGHVT, CDR2 SQSDAQ. The CDR3 runs 17 residues. V gave up 3 bases and J gave up 0 bases; unmatched junction bases: 10. CDR3 bases: TGTGCCAGCAGCTTGGCCCCCGGCCAGGGGGCTAACTATGGCTACACCTTC. Protein product: CASSLAPGQGANYGYTF.

The rearrangement uses TRBV4-1 and TRBJ2-6; no reliable D call. This CDR3 region has 20 residues. CDR1 is MGHRA and CDR2 is YSYEKL in the germline V gene. V was clipped by 0 bases and J by 1 base, with 19 bases between them. In DNA form, the CDR3 reads TGCGCCAGCAGCCAAGATCGCGTCTGGAGTGACTCGTCTGGGGCCAACGTCCTGACTTTC. Translating gives CASSQDRVWSDSSGANVLTF.

As DNA, the CDR3 is TGCGCCAGCAGCCCCGTAGGACAGGGGGCAGATACGCAGTATTTT. Its protein product is CASSPVGQGADTQYF. The genes are TRBV5-1 and TRBJ2-3, with 10 bases lining up with TRBD1. The V and J ends lost 4 bases and 4 bases, in that order; junction bases with no gene match: 6. CDR3 size: 15 residues. CDR1 SGHRS and CDR2 YFSETQ come from the germline V gene.

The chain joins TRBV9 to TRBJ2-7; TRBD1 matches at 9 bases. CDR1 and CDR2 (germline): SGDLS, YYNGEE. Unmatched junction bases numbered 8, after V lost 3 bases and J lost 7 bases. The CDR3 is made up of 14 amino acids. The CDR3 is CASSESGTGREQYF. Here the CDR3 DNA reads TGTGCCAGCAGCGAATCCGGGACAGGGAGGGAGCAGTACTTC.

The rearrangement links TRBV7-6 to TRBJ2-1, with TRBD2 matching over 15 bases. The ends lost 3 bases at V and 2 bases at J; junction bases unmatched: 5. Germline V gives CDR1 SGHVS, CDR2 FNYEAQ. The CDR3 loop spans 18 amino acids. CDR3 residues: CASSFGTSGRTTYNEQFF. The CDR3 DNA is TGTGCCAGCAGCTTCGGGACTAGCGGGAGGACAACCTACAATGAGCAGTTCTTC.